This T cell receptor (beta chain) was sequenced in a study of beta chain features in type 1 diabetes (dated by TCRdb to the late 2010s). About the investigation overall: Patients and healthy donors did not differ in mean age, gender distribution, total cell number or subset yield. Across all samples, almost 110 million sorted cells were examined, and cell number per subset correlated strongly with RNA yield. The study compared TCRB repertoires of sorted circulating CD4+ T cell subsets between recently diagnosed type 1 diabetes patients and matched healthy donors. Regulatory and stem cell-like memory subsets were obtained from only 8 patients and about 8 healthy donors, while naive and central memory subsets were obtained from all 28 donors.

Here is what the overall study found, with its caveats: At VDJ recombination sites, type 1 diabetes patients had fewer insertions and more deleted nucleotides, which implies abnormalities in thymic rearrangement. In all four CD4+ subsets, TCRB CDR3 length was moderately but significantly shorter in type 1 diabetes patients. HLA sub-analyses involved small numbers of individuals, so any influence of HLA type on TCRB rearrangement remained unresolved. PCR might favor shorter templates, but patient and control samples were amplified and corrected together, so any skew would affect both groups equally. Because cDNA was sequenced instead of genomic DNA, activated cells with high expression could be over-represented, although the groups did not differ in activation or CD3 levels. Naive, central memory and regulatory TCRB repertoires appeared to be more alike among patients than among healthy donors.

The High Capacity cDNA Reverse Transcription Kit was used to reverse transcribe all of the isolated RNA, meaning that expressed TCRB transcripts were what got sequenced. Naive, central memory and regulatory T cell samples underwent deep immunoSEQ sequencing, averaging around 4 million total reads per sample. After sorted cells were lysed in RLT buffer, RNA was extracted with DNase-treated RNeasy Micro or Mini kits, with the choice depending on cell number. To prevent cross-contamination, every cell subset was processed on its own, while patient and healthy donor samples were processed together. The immunoSEQ multiplex PCR was used to amplify TCRB sequences from cDNA, yielding 87-bp fragments that span the CDR3 region. Sequencing of the amplicons was done on the Illumina HiSeq platform. In the original analysis: PCR bias was corrected computationally using synthetic template baselines, and reads within Hamming distance 2 were collapsed, with unmergeable singletons discarded. By aligning reads against IMGT, V, D and J genes, CDR3 length, and insertions or deletions at six rearrangement sites were assigned. Within each subset, clonotype counts were normalized to sorted cell number, after which true diversity and Gini coefficients were computed with the tcR R package. The overlap coefficient, calculated on TCRB nucleotide sequences, was used to measure repertoire sharing. As a proxy for the pre-selection repertoire, out-of-frame TCRB sequences from naive cells were analyzed. TCRdb carries this immuneACCESS record with in-frame sequences only. Its versions omit some clonotypes, under half of them owing to an unresolved V gene in the studies checked, with the rest unexplained. V, J and clone size derive from that table, while D and trimming were established from the DNA sequence. The table for this sample lists a few hundred thousand clones; approximately 28% of them were counted only once. The ten largest clones represent roughly 0.066% of the sample.

Each donor gave one peripheral blood draw, around 100 mL on average, collected into heparinised tubes. A BD FACSAria II and a panel including CD45RO, CCR7, CD25, CD127, CD95 and CD27 were used to sort naive, central memory, regulatory and stem cell-like memory CD4+ T cells. Purity was above 95% for every sorted population. PBMCs were isolated right away by Lymphoprep density gradient centrifugation and were stained directly, without culture. So that batch effects would be minimized, each experiment stained and sorted samples in pairs, pairing one healthy donor with one patient. The germline V gene specifies SQVTM as CDR1 and ANQGSEA as CDR2. After removal of 6 bases from V and 4 bases from J, the junction retains 6 bases not matched to a gene. The CDR3 goes from the cysteine to the phenylalanine over 13 residues. Just the 39-base CDR3 DNA is kept, in frame starting at base 1. This clone was counted only a few times. Its specific antigen is unknown. Base qualities are missing; no much larger clone stands one base away.

In this chain, TRBV29-1 is recombined with TRBJ2-7, and 10 junction bases match TRBD1. This clonotype was obtained from a man between 18 and 29 years old in good health. The sample consisted of naive CD4+ T cells from blood. This sample's cell subset or site label indicates: true naive CD4+ T cells. CDR3 protein: CSVRQGAGYEQYF. DNA sequence: TGCAGCGTGCGACAGGGGGCTGGATACGAGCAGTACTTC.